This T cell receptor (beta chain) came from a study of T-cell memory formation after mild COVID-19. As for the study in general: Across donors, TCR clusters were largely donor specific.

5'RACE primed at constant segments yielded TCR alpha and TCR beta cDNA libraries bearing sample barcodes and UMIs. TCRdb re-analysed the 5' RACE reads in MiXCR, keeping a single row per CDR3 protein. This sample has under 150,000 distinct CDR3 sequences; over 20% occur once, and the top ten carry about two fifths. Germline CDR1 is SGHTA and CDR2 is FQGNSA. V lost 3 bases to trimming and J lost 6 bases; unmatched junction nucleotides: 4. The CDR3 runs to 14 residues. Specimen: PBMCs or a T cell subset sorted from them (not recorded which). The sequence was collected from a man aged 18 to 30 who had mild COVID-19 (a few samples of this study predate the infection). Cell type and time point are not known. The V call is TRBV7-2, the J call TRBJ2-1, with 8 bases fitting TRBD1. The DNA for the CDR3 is TGTGCCAGCAGCTTTTGGGGGACAGGCAATGAGCAGTTCTTC. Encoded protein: CASSFWGTGNEQFF. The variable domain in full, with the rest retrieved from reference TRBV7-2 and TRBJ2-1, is GAGVSQSPSNKVTEKGKDVELRCDPISGHTALYWYRQSLGQGLEFLIYFQGNSAPDKSGLPSDRFSAERTGGSVSTLTIQRTQQEDSAVYLCASSFWGTGNEQFFGPGTRLTVL.